The 24 T cell receptor beta chains presented below share a single source sample, sequenced in a study of cytomegalovirus exposure and HLA in healthy donors (dated by TCRdb to about 2017). The library relied on the immunoSEQ multiplex PCR assay. For the multiplex PCR, a mixture combining 60 forward primers for TCR Vbeta segments and 13 reverse primers for TCR Jbeta segments was used. The table comes from immuneACCESS by way of TCRdb, which keeps in-frame sequences with V and J called. Part of the clones is missing from these tables; in studies checked, under half for an unresolved V gene and the rest for unknown reasons. The sample contains some 170,000 clones, 70% to 80% of them found a single time. Around 3% of the sample is in the top ten clones. Sequenced sample: PBMCs. All receptors derive from a male donor in good health and CMV-seronegative.

The chain uses TRBV4-1 and TRBJ1-6, with D possibly matching TRBD1 (5 bases). The CDR3 is 15 amino acids. Looked up from germline, CDR1 is MGHRA and CDR2 is YSYEKL. The germline V and J ends were trimmed by 0 bases and 9 bases, with 12 bases remaining between them. The CDR3 sequence is CASSQDPREASPLHF. The CDR3 nucleotides are TGCGCCAGCAGCCAAGATCCCAGGGAGGCTTCACCCCTCCACTTT.

This chain uses TRBV4-1 with TRBJ2-2; no clear D gene. CDR3 length: 15 amino acids. Trimming cost V 1 base and J 4 bases, with 10 bases left between them. CDR1 is MGHRA, CDR2 YSYEKL, per germline. The CDR3 DNA reads as TGCGCCAGCAGCCAAGGGAGCCTTTTCACCGGGGAGCTGTTTTTT. It is translated as CASSQGSLFTGELFF.

This clone occurred a few times. This sequence joins TRBV21-1 and TRBJ1-2. TRBV21-1 is noted as a pseudogene. The CDR3 contains 16 residues. The CDR3: CASSKGEEGANYGYTF. CDR3 sequence (DNA): TGTGCCAGCAGCAAAGGGGAAGAGGGAGCTAACTATGGCTACACCTTC.

V gene TRBV27 combines with J gene TRBJ2-5; perhaps TRBD1 as D (6 bases). The end of the DNA aligns better with TRBJ2-7, so the J call may be wrong. The CDR3 is 16 amino acids. Germline V lookup: CDR1 MNHEY, CDR2 SMNVEV (reference sequence). The CDR3 DNA sequence: TGTGCCAGCAGTTTCCAGACAGGCTGGGCTACCTACGAGCAGTACTTC. It yields the protein CASSFQTGWATYEQYF.

V is TRBV30 and J is TRBJ2-1; D uncertain. The CDR3 runs 14 residues. Germline CDR1 and CDR2: GTSNPN and SVGIG (reference sequence). V lost 8 bases, J lost 0 bases, and 14 bases lay in between. CDR3 residues: CAARSTVSYNEQFF. The CDR3 DNA follows: TGTGCCGCCAGGTCCACCGTCTCCTACAATGAGCAGTTCTTC.

This rearrangement joins TRBV9 to TRBJ1-2; D gene unclear. V dropped 4 bases and J dropped 2 bases, with 15 bases sitting between them. Germline-derived CDR1 and CDR2 are SGDLS and YYNGEE. CDR3 length: 15 residues. Here the CDR3 reads CASSPPREDNYGYTF. CDR3 bases: TGTGCCAGCAGCCCTCCGAGGGAGGACAACTATGGCTACACCTTC.

The chain combines TRBV4-1 with TRBJ2-7, with a possible D match to TRBD2 (6 bases). The CDR3 sequence is 15 residues long. V lost 1 base and J lost 1, with 11 bases in between. Germline CDR1 reads MGHRA; CDR2 reads YSYEKL. CDR3 bases: TGCGCCAGCAGCCAAGGAATTAGCGGTTCCTACGAGCAGTACTTC. It encodes CASSQGISGSYEQYF.

The chain carries TRBV6-4 and TRBJ2-7, with 10 nucleotides matching TRBD1. V was clipped by 1 base and J by 0 bases; unmatched bases: 9. Per germline, CDR1 MRHNA and CDR2 SNTAGT. This CDR3 is 18 amino acids long. CDR3 DNA: TGTGCCAGCAGTGACTTGATAAACCGGGACAGGGGCTCCTACGAGCAGTACTTC. It encodes CASSDLINRDRGSYEQYF.

The V and J genes are TRBV5-1 and TRBJ1-2, with 7 bases lining up with TRBD1. CDR1 and CDR2 from the germline V gene are SGHRS and YFSETQ. Losses at the gene ends were 4 bases for V and 6 bases for J; bases not matched to a gene: 12. The CDR3 is 15 amino acids. The CDR3 loop is CASSIGQAHSDGYTF. The CDR3 DNA follows: TGCGCCAGCAGCATAGGACAGGCACATTCGGATGGCTACACCTTC.

This clone was detected a few times. V usage is TRBV6-1 and J usage is TRBJ1-5, with D maybe TRBD1 (5 bases). V dropped 3 bases and J dropped 6 bases, with 9 bases sitting between them. The germline V gene has CDR1 MNHNS and CDR2 SASEGT. The CDR3 has 13 amino acids. The CDR3 region has the DNA TGTGCCAGCAGTGATTCCGGGGGTCAGCCCCAGCATTTT. Protein sequence: CASSDSGGQPQHF.

In this sample, this clone turned up a few times. The chain combines TRBV7-8 with TRBJ1-5; D uncertain. This CDR3 region has 15 residues. Germline V gene lookup returns CDR1 SGHVS and CDR2 FQNEAQ. V was pared by 3 bases and J by 1 base, with 10 bases between. The CDR3 protein is CASSLEAQSNQPQHF. CDR3 bases: TGTGCCAGCAGCTTGGAGGCACAGAGCAATCAGCCCCAGCATTTT.

The genes are TRBV9 and TRBJ1-1; possibly TRBD1 for D (6 bases). V was trimmed by 3 bases and J by 4 bases, leaving 13 bases between them. This CDR3 is 14 amino acids long. Germline CDR1 reads SGDLS; CDR2 reads YYNGEE. In DNA, the CDR3 is TGTGCCAGCAGCGCTACAGGGTGGGGCACTGAAGCTTTCTTT. As protein: CASSATGWGTEAFF.

This chain connects TRBV4-1 to TRBJ1-5, with 8 bases identical to TRBD1. Germline CDR1 and CDR2: MGHRA and YSYEKL. There are 16 residues in the CDR3. The V and J ends lost 2 bases and 5 bases, in that order; junction bases with no gene match: 8. In nucleotides, the CDR3 is TGCGCCAGCAGCCAAAGGAGGCAGGGGGCCCATCAGCCCCAGCATTTT. This codes for CASSQRRQGAHQPQHF.

The table lists this clone with a few counts. This chain connects TRBV27 to TRBJ2-1; the match to TRBD2 covers 10 bases. This CDR3 is built from 16 residues. Germline V gives CDR1 MNHEY, CDR2 SMNVEV (reference sequence). The ends lost 4 bases at V and 0 bases at J; junction bases unmatched: 3. As DNA, the CDR3 is TGTGCCAGCAGTTCCTCTAGCGGGAGCTCCTACAATGAGCAGTTCTTC. This translates into CASSSSSGSSYNEQFF.

This rearrangement joins TRBV25-1 to TRBJ1-2; TRBD1 is a possible D gene (6 bases). Germline CDR1 MGHDK, CDR2 SYGVNS. The CDR3 sequence is 15 residues long. V was trimmed by 0 bases and J by 6 bases, leaving 14 bases between them. The CDR3 bases are TGTGCCAGCAGTGAATACGGGGGGCGCATGGATGGCTACACCTTC. This translates into CASSEYGGRMDGYTF.

This clone was counted between two and nine times. V and J are TRBV25-1 and TRBJ2-7, with 14 bases aligning to TRBD2. The CDR3 loop spans 17 amino acids. V lost 1 base and J lost 3; bases outside the gene matches: 5. Germline V gene lookup returns CDR1 MGHDK and CDR2 SYGVNS. Here the CDR3 reads CASSELGLAGGVYEQYF. DNA of the CDR3: TGTGCCAGCAGTGAATTAGGACTAGCGGGAGGAGTCTACGAGCAGTACTTC.

This clone was observed a single time. This chain uses TRBV4-3 with TRBJ2-3, with 12 bases identical to TRBD1. V shed 2 bases, J shed 4 bases, and the junction held 4 bases outside the gene matches. Per the germline V gene, CDR1 is LGHNA and CDR2 is YSLEER. CDR3 length equals 16 residues. CDR3 nucleotides: TGCGCCAGCAGCCAACGGGACAGGGGGCGCGCAGATACGCAGTATTTT. Translation: CASSQRDRGRADTQYF.

This chain connects TRBV14 to TRBJ2-7, with TRBD2 as a possible D gene (5 bases). The CDR3 sequence is 15 residues long. Germline V lookup: CDR1 SGHDN, CDR2 FVKESK. The V end was cut by 3 bases, the J end by 1 base, with 13 bases between. Written as DNA, the CDR3 is TGTGCCAGCAGCCAGCTACAAGGGAGTTCCTACGAGCAGTACTTC. This translates into CASSQLQGSSYEQYF.

This clone came up once. The chain carries TRBV6-5 and TRBJ1-5; D perhaps matches TRBD1 (5 bases). CDR1 MNHEY and CDR2 SVGAGI come from the germline V gene. Trimming cost V 8 bases and J 7 bases, with 21 bases left between them. The CDR3 covers 15 residues. CDR3 protein: CASAYGPGGGQPQHF. Written as DNA, the CDR3 is TGTGCCAGCGCCTACGGTCCCGGGGGTGGCCAGCCCCAGCATTTT.

V and J are TRBV10-3 and TRBJ2-3, with TRBD2 identical over 7 bases. CDR3 size: 13 residues. Trimming removed 11 bases from V and 5 bases from J; junction bases left unmatched: 10. The germline V gene has CDR1 ENHRY and CDR2 SYGVKD. For the CDR3, the DNA is TGTGCCGCCTGCCAAGGGGAGGGAGATACGCAGTATTTT. The encoded protein is CAACQGEGDTQYF.

This rearrangement joins TRBV27 to TRBJ2-1; no firm D call. V shed 5 bases and J shed 0 bases, with 8 bases lying between them. Germline CDR1 and CDR2: MNHEY and SMNVEV (reference sequence). This CDR3 is built from 14 residues. CDR3 amino acids: CASSPASSYNEQFF. CDR3 nucleotide sequence: TGTGCCAGCAGTCCCGCTAGCTCCTACAATGAGCAGTTCTTC.

Regarding this clone: The germline gene is not matched at one end of the junction; a read error may be the cause. This chain connects TRBV10-2 to TRBJ1-5, with a tentative D call TRBD1 (6 bases). The CDR3 is made up of 15 amino acids. CDR1 and CDR2 (germline): WSHSY, SAAADI. The CDR3 DNA is TGCCCCAGCCGATACAGGGTATGGAGCAATCAGCCCCAGCATTTT. Translated: CPSRYRVWSNQPQHF.

The chain has TRBV6-6 and TRBJ2-3; TRBD2 might be the D (6 bases). From germline, CDR1 is MNHNY and CDR2 SVGAGI (reference sequence). Deletions cut 6 bases from V and 2 bases from J, with 12 bases between. The CDR3 length is 14 residues. CDR3 amino acids: CASRISGNTDTQYF. In nucleotides, the CDR3 is TGTGCCAGCAGGATTAGCGGCAACACAGATACGCAGTATTTT.

This clone was seen just once. The rearrangement uses TRBV27 and TRBJ2-7; 10 bases fit TRBD2. Germline CDR1 MNHEY, CDR2 SMNVEV (reference sequence). The CDR3 contains 14 residues. The ends lost 5 bases at V and 2 bases at J; junction bases unmatched: 3. CDR3 protein: CASSGGLAAYEQYF. CDR3 nucleotide sequence: TGTGCCAGCAGTGGCGGACTAGCGGCCTACGAGCAGTACTTC.